This is a list of T cell receptor beta chains from one sample in a study of blood T cells in healthy people across ages. One entry per CDR3 protein, called by TCRdb with MiXCR from the 5' RACE reads. This sample has 1.5 million to 2 million distinct CDR3 sequences, with over 25% found just once. Source material: blood. All receptors come from a woman aged 25-40 years in good health. Both conserved end residues are part of each CDR3. Fields, in order: V gene, J gene, CDR3 protein.

TRBV4-2,TRBJ2-7,CASSQEVGVYEQYF
TRBV28,TRBJ2-2,CASGLGGFPGELFF
TRBV20-1,TRBJ2-1,CSARPAGGAPYHEQFF
TRBV7-8,TRBJ2-3,CASKSAWWGGTDTQYF
TRBV5-1,TRBJ2-1,CASSLGPSGGPYNEQFF
TRBV28,TRBJ1-2,CASTSGTVIYGYTF
TRBV4-3,TRBJ2-3,CASSQNPSVGDTQYF
TRBV6-2/TRBV6-3,TRBJ1-5,CASTGQGVYSNQPQHF
TRBV2,TRBJ1-5,CASSDGRNQPQHF
TRBV5-1,TRBJ2-1,CASGGGGYNEQFF
TRBV5-6,TRBJ2-7,CASSLEREGHYEQYF
TRBV10-3,TRBJ1-1,CAISESPPEAFF
TRBV27,TRBJ2-6,CASSTHSETGSSGANVLTF
TRBV14,TRBJ2-1,CASGRGTGNEQFF
TRBV5-1,TRBJ2-2,CASSATGTGNTGELFF
TRBV19,TRBJ2-5,CASSNKLAGGPGETQYF
TRBV5-1,TRBJ2-3,CASSLRPGGDTDTQYF
TRBV20-1,TRBJ1-3,CSASQGGGSGNTRYF
TRBV11-2,NA,CASSPREQALGVGEQYF
TRBV12-3/TRBV12-4,TRBJ2-1,CAREGGDNEQFF
TRBV7-2,TRBJ2-7,CASSLEPLAGLSYEQYF
TRBV20-1,TRBJ2-3,CSASLLGTDTQYF
TRBV7-9,TRBJ1-4,CASSPTSGQGGEKLFF
TRBV7-9,TRBJ2-3,CASSPPVADTPYF
TRBV25-1,TRBJ1-2,CASSRMGSDGYTF
TRBV12-5,TRBJ1-5,CASGLERGRDGQPQHF
TRBV7-2,TRBJ2-1,CASSLRLAGNDEQFF
TRBV9,TRBJ2-7,CASNVDPFYEQYF
TRBV7-2,TRBJ2-7,CASSFGGLAGVDEQYF
TRBV25-1,NA,CASSFGTRDYEQYF
TRBV6-1,TRBJ2-1,CASKTAVQNNEQFF
TRBV7-2,TRBJ2-2,CASSTRTGGGGELFF
TRBV28,TRBJ2-3,CASSSPVTASTDTQYF
TRBV11-2,TRBJ2-3,CASRALRGWRDTQYF
TRBV5-1,TRBJ1-2,CASSSGTDYGYTF
TRBV4-1,TRBJ1-1,CASSHPTGTATEAFF
TRBV7-6,TRBJ2-1,CASSLSPGCDEQFF
TRBV12-3/TRBV12-4,TRBJ2-2,CASSLGQRTGELFF
TRBV12-3/TRBV12-4,TRBJ2-5,CASSFPGGREETQYF
TRBV3-1,TRBJ2-4,CASSQDNWASGENEQYF
TRBV6-5,TRBJ2-4,CASSPQSRPKNIQYF